Detailed here is one T cell receptor beta chain. The antigen remains undetermined. Treatment reported: approximately 18 received Ad26.COV2.S at low or high dose, single or two shots; 5 received placebo; per-sample allocation not given. Day 63 following the first vaccine or placebo injection was when the samples were taken. Whoever gave the sample was an adult aged 18-55 years in Boston. V shed 3 bases and J shed 7 bases, with 12 bases lying between them. Germline loops: CDR1 MNHEY, CDR2 SMNVEV (reference sequence). The CDR3 is made up of 14 amino acids. Sequencing used immunoSEQ multiplex PCR; TCRdb keeps in-frame clones, though not all of them. The sample contains about 500,000 clones, approximately 90% of which appear only once. This sample was included in a study of Ad26.COV2.S vaccination and SARS-CoV-2 variants. Study overall: Into the muscle, Ad26.COV2.S was dosed once or twice, 56 days apart.

Study-wide results and caveats: Vaccinees showed greater spike-specific TCR breadth than placebo recipients.

The chain has TRBV27 and TRBJ1-4; D is unresolved. The sample was peripheral blood, taken in a trial of Ad26.COV2.S vaccine versus placebo. The clonotype was recovered from a person between 18 and 60 years old who received the Ad26.COV2.S COVID-19 vaccine or a placebo. CDR3 loop: CASSFGRSGEKLFF. CDR3 DNA sequence: TGTGCCAGCAGTTTTGGTCGCAGCGGTGAAAAACTGTTTTTT.